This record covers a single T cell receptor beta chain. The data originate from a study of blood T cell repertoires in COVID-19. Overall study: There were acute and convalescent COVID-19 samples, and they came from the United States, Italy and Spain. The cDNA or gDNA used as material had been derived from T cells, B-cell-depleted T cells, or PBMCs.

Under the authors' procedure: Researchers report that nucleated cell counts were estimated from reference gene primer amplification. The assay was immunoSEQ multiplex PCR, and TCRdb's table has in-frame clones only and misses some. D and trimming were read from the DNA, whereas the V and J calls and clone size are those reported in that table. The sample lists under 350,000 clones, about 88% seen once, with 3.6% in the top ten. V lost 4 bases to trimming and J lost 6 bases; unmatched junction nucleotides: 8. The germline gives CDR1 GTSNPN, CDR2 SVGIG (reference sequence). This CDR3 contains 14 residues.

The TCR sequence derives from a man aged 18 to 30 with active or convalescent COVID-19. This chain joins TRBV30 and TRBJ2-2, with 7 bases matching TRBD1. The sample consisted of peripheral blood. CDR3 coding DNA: TGTGCCTGGATGCGAGACAGGGTTGCCGGGGAGCTGTTTTTT. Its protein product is CAWMRDRVAGELFF.